Listed below are T cell receptor beta chains from one sample, sequenced in a study of identical twins. TCRdb analysed the 5' RACE reads with MiXCR anew, one entry per CDR3 protein. The sample lists under 250,000 distinct CDR3 sequences, roughly an eighth occurring once. The sample was also reused in another study, on yellow fever vaccine responses in identical twins.

The specimen sequenced was memory (CD45RO+) T cells sorted from blood. Receptor source: a woman under 30 in good health. The CDR3 runs from the conserved cysteine through the conserved F or W. A D gene is named only where the DNA matches it firmly. Some rows mark clone size as missing; the rest say once, few, many or name a class of expanded clone.

v_gene,j_gene,len,d_gene,abundance,CDR3nt,CDR3aa
TRBV30,TRBJ1-2,14,TRBD1,.,TGTGCCTGGAGTGCCGACAGGGTCGGCGTGGGCTACACCTTC,CAWSADRVGVGYTF
TRBV20-1,TRBJ2-7,13,.,few,TGCAGTGCTAGAGGGCCTGCCCACTACGAGCAGTACTTC,CSARGPAHYEQYF
TRBV24-1,TRBJ2-3,15,.,few,TGTGCCACATCGACGGGGGAGCGAACCACAGATACGCAGTATTTT,CATSTGERTTDTQYF
TRBV5-1,TRBJ2-7,16,.,.,TGCGCCAGCAGCATGGGTGACAGGAAACCATCCTACGAGCAGTACTTC,CASSMGDRKPSYEQYF
TRBV3-1,TRBJ2-3,17,.,many,TGTGCCAGCAGCCAAAGTATCTACGGGGGGCCCACAGATACGCAGTATTTT,CASSQSIYGGPTDTQYF
TRBV6-7,TRBJ1-1,13,.,few,TGTGCCAGCAGTTACATTGGGAAGACTGAAGCTTTCTTT,CASSYIGKTEAFF
TRBV7-9,TRBJ2-3,15,.,many,TGTGCCAGCAGCTTGACCGGGCCCCCGAGAGATACGCAGTATTTT,CASSLTGPPRDTQYF
TRBV5-1,TRBJ2-3,15,.,.,TGCGCCAGCAGCTTGGCCACAGGGAGCACAGATACGCAGTATTTT,CASSLATGSTDTQYF
TRBV9,TRBJ2-3,15,TRBD1,few,TGTGCCAGCAGCGTAGTCGGGACAGGCGGAGATACGCAGTATTTT,CASSVVGTGGDTQYF
TRBV7-2,TRBJ2-3,14,.,.,TGTGCCAGCAGCCGGGGCTGGGGCACAGATACGCAGTATTTT,CASSRGWGTDTQYF
TRBV20-1,TRBJ2-3,17,TRBD2,.,TGCAGTGCTAGAGTCCCGGGACTAGCGGGAGTCGGAGATACGCAGTATTTT,CSARVPGLAGVGDTQYF
TRBV11-1,TRBJ1-1,15,.,many,TGTGCCAGCAGCCCGCGGACAGTTACGAACACTGAAGCTTTCTTT,CASSPRTVTNTEAFF
TRBV20-1,TRBJ2-4,19,TRBD2,.,TGCAGTGCTAGAGTGAGGATACTAGCGGGAGGTCCAGCCAAAAACATTCAGTACTTC,CSARVRILAGGPAKNIQYF
TRBV11-3,TRBJ2-1,11,.,few,TGTGCCAGCAGCCGCGACAGGGAGCAGTTCTTC,CASSRDREQFF
TRBV28,TRBJ2-1,15,.,.,TGTGCCAGCCTGAAAGCGGGCGGCTCCTACAATGAGCAGTTCTTC,CASLKAGGSYNEQFF
TRBV6-4,TRBJ2-3,15,TRBD1,many,TGTGCCAGCAGTCCCTCAACAGGGGGCACAGATACGCAGTATTTT,CASSPSTGGTDTQYF
TRBV7-2,TRBJ2-7,15,TRBD2,few,TGTGCCAGCAGCCACTCCGCGGGGGAAACCTACGAGCAGTACTTC,CASSHSAGETYEQYF
TRBV10-3,TRBJ2-1,17,TRBD1,.,TGTGCCATCAGCGCTCGGACAGGGGGGACCCCGCCGGATGAGCAGTTCTTC,CAISARTGGTPPDEQFF
TRBV6-2/TRBV6-3,TRBJ1-5,15,TRBD1,.,TGTGCCAGCACCCTAGGGGGACAGTCTAATCAGCCCCAGCATTTT,CASTLGGQSNQPQHF
TRBV27,TRBJ2-1,15,TRBD1,.,TGTGCCAGCAGTTTAGGGACAGCAGCCTACAATGAGCAGTTCTTC,CASSLGTAAYNEQFF
TRBV4-3,TRBJ2-1,15,.,many,TGCGCCAGCAGCCAAGTAATTGGGGGCTACAATGAGCAGTTCTTC,CASSQVIGGYNEQFF
TRBV5-1,TRBJ2-1,15,.,.,TGCGCCAGCAGCGGCCGGGACGGAGCCTACAATGAGCAGTTCTTC,CASSGRDGAYNEQFF
TRBV7-8,TRBJ1-1,14,.,.,TGTGCCAGCAGCTTCCTCGCGATGAACACTGAAGCTTTCTTT,CASSFLAMNTEAFF
TRBV18,TRBJ2-7,12,.,few,TGTGCCAGCTCACCACTTTTGGGCGAGCAGTACTTC,CASSPLLGEQYF
TRBV11-2,TRBJ2-3,17,TRBD2,.,TGTGCCAGCAGCCCAGGACTAGCGGGAGGCCGGGGAGATACGCAGTATTTT,CASSPGLAGGRGDTQYF
TRBV5-1,TRBJ1-1,8,.,many,TGCGCCAGCATCGAAGCTTTCTTT,CASIEAFF
TRBV6-6,TRBJ2-7,11,.,.,TGTGCCAGCAGTTACTCGATAGGGATCTACTTC,CASSYSIGIYF
TRBV28,TRBJ2-1,16,TRBD2,few,TGTGCCAGCAGCCTGTCGACTAGCGGGAGTTTAAATGAGCAGTTCTTC,CASSLSTSGSLNEQFF
TRBV15,TRBJ2-3,15,TRBD2,few,TGTGCCACCAGCAGAGATGGGGGGGGGTCAGATACGCAGTATTTT,CATSRDGGGSDTQYF
TRBV2,TRBJ2-5,15,TRBD2,many,TGTGCCAGCAGTAGACTAGCGGGAGGTCTGGAGACCCAGTACTTC,CASSRLAGGLETQYF
TRBV7-2,TRBJ2-5,16,TRBD2,.,TGTGCCAGCAGCTTAGGAGGTAGCGGGATAGCAGAGACCCAGTACTTC,CASSLGGSGIAETQYF
TRBV3-1,TRBJ2-2,16,.,few,TGTGCCAGCAGCCTAAGGGTACCTGGGGACACCGGGGAGCTGTTTTTT,CASSLRVPGDTGELFF
TRBV6-2/TRBV6-3,TRBJ2-5,16,.,.,TGTGCCAGCAGTTACAGTGTTGGGGCGGCTCGGGAGACCCAGTACTTC,CASSYSVGAARETQYF
TRBV5-6,TRBJ2-7,14,.,few,TGTGCCAGCAGCTTAAGGGACCCGTCCTACGAGCAGTACTTC,CASSLRDPSYEQYF
TRBV6-1,TRBJ2-2,15,.,.,TGTGCCAGCAGACGGGACGCCTCGAGGACCGGGGAGCTGTTTTTT,CASRRDASRTGELFF
TRBV20-1,TRBJ2-3,14,TRBD2,few,TGCAGTGCTAGAGTCGGGGGGGGCACAGATACGCAGTATTTT,CSARVGGGTDTQYF
TRBV12-3/TRBV12-4,TRBJ2-1,14,TRBD2,.,TGTGCCAGCAGTGAAAGCGGGAGTAGAAATGAGCAGTTCTTC,CASSESGSRNEQFF
TRBV7-9,TRBJ2-4,14,.,.,TGTGCCAGCAGCTTAGAGGTCGCCAAAAACATTCAGTACTTC,CASSLEVAKNIQYF
TRBV9,TRBJ2-5,15,.,.,TGTGCCAGCAGCGCAAGACTAGTGGCTCAAGAGACCCAGTACTTC,CASSARLVAQETQYF
TRBV6-2/TRBV6-3,TRBJ1-5,13,.,.,TGTGCCAGCAGAGACGGGGGGCGACAGCCCCAGCATTTT,CASRDGGRQPQHF
TRBV25-1,TRBJ2-2,16,.,few,TGTGCCAGCAGGGGGAATAGCGGTGCGAACACCGGGGAGCTGTTTTTT,CASRGNSGANTGELFF
TRBV12-3/TRBV12-4,TRBJ2-7,12,.,many,TGTGCCAGCAGTTTACACGGGGGCGAGCAGTACTTC,CASSLHGGEQYF
TRBV3-1,TRBJ2-7,16,TRBD2,many,TGTGCCAGCAGCTCGGGACTAGCGGGGGGCCTCTACGAGCAGTACTTC,CASSSGLAGGLYEQYF
TRBV5-1,TRBJ2-1,16,TRBD1,few,TGCGCCAGCAGCTTTGGGGACAGGGGCTTCTACAATGAGCAGTTCTTC,CASSFGDRGFYNEQFF
TRBV12-5,TRBJ2-1,14,TRBD1,.,TGTGCTAGTGGTCCGGGACAGGGGGCGCATGAGCAGTTCTTC,CASGPGQGAHEQFF
TRBV18,TRBJ2-7,14,TRBD2,.,TGTGCCAGCTCTTCCGGGACTAGTCTCTCCGAGCAGTACTTC,CASSSGTSLSEQYF
TRBV7-9,TRBJ2-3,16,TRBD2,few,TGTGCCAGCAGCGAACTAGCGGGACGGGTAACAGATACGCAGTATTTT,CASSELAGRVTDTQYF
TRBV27,TRBJ2-2,13,.,many,TGTGCCAGCACCTTCTCTAACACCGGGGAGCTGTTTTTT,CASTFSNTGELFF